This T cell receptor beta chain was observed in a study of control samples from healthy donors and cancer patients. The germline CDR1 and CDR2 sequences are MNHEY and SVGAGI. The CDR3 extends over 15 amino acids. V was trimmed by 3 bases and J by 3 bases, leaving 15 bases between them. Clones were read by immunoSEQ multiplex PCR, and TCRdb kept only the in-frame ones, dropping some. The sample holds approximately 70,000 clones; 83% are singletons and the top ten take around 16%. This chain joins TRBV6-5 and TRBJ2-7, with D possibly being TRBD1 (7 bases). The TCR sequence derives from a man aged 55 to 70 in good health. Sequencing used blood. This CDR3 reads CASSYSSRGDYEQYF. CDR3 nucleotide sequence: TGTGCCAGCAGTTATTCTAGCAGGGGGGACTACGAGCAGTACTTC.